The 29 T cell receptor beta chains in this list originate from one sample, sequenced in a study of cytomegalovirus exposure and HLA in healthy donors. This PCR relied on a set of 60 Vbeta primers and 13 Jbeta primers. This table comes from immunoSEQ multiplex PCR, and its TCRdb copy is limited to in-frame clones, with some not included. The sample has under 40,000 clones, roughly 76% seen once. Sequenced material: PBMCs. Receptor source: a woman between 25 and 40 years old in good health and CMV-seropositive.

This clone was observed a single time. This chain joins TRBV7-3 and TRBJ2-1; TRBD2 matches at 11 bases. This CDR3 region has 14 residues. Germline CDR1 and CDR2: SGHTA and FQGTGA. V was clipped by 3 bases and J by 7 bases; unmatched bases: 2. CDR3 sequence (DNA): TGTGCCAGCAGCTTTAGCGGGGGGGGGAATGAGCAGTTCTTC. This codes for CASSFSGGGNEQFF. Based on the CDR3 plus reference TRBV7-3 and TRBJ2-1, the full variable domain is GAGVSQTPSNKVTEKGKYVELRCDPISGHTALYWYRQSLGQGPEFLIYFQGTGAADDSGLPNDRFFAVRPEGSVSTLKIQRTERGDSAVYLCASSFSGGGNEQFFGPGTRLTVL.

The V and J genes are TRBV7-2 and TRBJ2-7; 10 bases match TRBD2. Germline CDR1 is SGHTA and CDR2 is FQGNSA. CDR3 length equals 16 residues. V trimming: 5 bases; J trimming: 1 base; junction bases outside the gene matches: 8. CDR3 in amino acids: CASSRPAGGTSYEQYF. The CDR3 bases are TGTGCCAGCAGCCGACCAGCGGGAGGGACTTCCTACGAGCAGTACTTC.

The CDR3 protein is CAISVRDRPGETQYF. CDR3 nucleotides: TGTGCCATCAGTGTCCGGGACAGGCCTGGGGAGACCCAGTACTTC. The chain couples TRBV10-3 to TRBJ2-5; 8 nucleotides line up with TRBD1. Germline-derived CDR1 and CDR2 are ENHRY and SYGVKD. The CDR3 length is 15 residues. V lost 4 bases, J lost 5 bases, and 9 bases stayed unmatched.

The genes are TRBV7-9 and TRBJ1-1, with 11 bases identical to TRBD1. Germline lookup yields CDR1 SEHNR and CDR2 FQNEAQ (reference sequence). The CDR3 is made up of 15 amino acids. J gave up 5 bases and V 5 bases, and 7 bases lay outside the gene matches. In DNA form, the CDR3 reads TGTGCCAGCAGCCTAAACCGGGACAGGGGGACTGAAGCTTTCTTT. Its translation: CASSLNRDRGTEAFF.

This chain connects TRBV9 to TRBJ2-1, with TRBD2 matching 10 bases. The CDR3 consists of 15 residues. In germline, CDR1 is SGDLS, CDR2 YYNGEE. V was pared by 4 bases and J by 4 bases, with 5 bases of the junction left unmatched. The CDR3 nucleotides are TGTGCCAGCAGCAAAACTAGCGGGGAATACAATGAGCAGTTCTTC. Translating gives CASSKTSGEYNEQFF.

The V gene is TRBV19, the J gene TRBJ2-7, with D tentatively TRBD2 (6 bases). Trimming pared 9 bases from V and 2 bases from J, leaving 14 bases between. The V gene's germline CDR1 is LNHDA and CDR2 SQIVND (reference sequence). This CDR3 has 13 residues. DNA for the CDR3: TGTGCCAGCGGGACCGGGACTCCCTACGAGCAGTACTTC. It is translated as CASGTGTPYEQYF.

The rearrangement uses TRBV6-1 and TRBJ1-1, with D maybe TRBD1 (6 bases). The germline gives CDR1 MNHNS, CDR2 SASEGT. The germline V and J ends were trimmed by 4 bases and 3 bases, with 15 bases remaining between them. There are 15 residues in the CDR3. CDR3 DNA sequence: TGTGCCAGCAGTGGCAAAACAGGGAGGGACACTGAAGCTTTCTTT. It codes for CASSGKTGRDTEAFF.

The chain links TRBV13 to TRBJ1-1; TRBD1 might be the D (6 bases). This CDR3 is built from 14 residues. The V gene's germline CDR1 is PRHDT and CDR2 FYEKMQ (reference sequence). Trimming shortened V by 4 bases and J by 1 base, and 10 bases separated the two germline ends. The CDR3 DNA reads as TGTGCCAGCAGCTACAGGGCTGCGAACACTGAAGCTTTCTTT. Translated: CASSYRAANTEAFF.

On this clone: Other DNA sequences from this sample encode an identical CDR3 as well. The V gene is TRBV19, the J gene TRBJ2-7; 12 bases agree with TRBD1. The CDR3 sequence is 15 residues long. After removal of 6 bases from V and 7 bases from J, the junction contained 10 bases not matched to a gene. Germline CDR1 and CDR2: LNHDA and SQIVND (reference sequence). Here the CDR3 DNA reads TGTGCCAGTAGAGGTTCCGGGACAGGGGGCAGTGAGCAGTACTTC. Its protein product is CASRGSGTGGSEQYF.

This chain connects TRBV15 to TRBJ1-2, with TRBD1 identical over 10 bases. The CDR3 contains 15 residues. CDR1 LNHNV and CDR2 YYDKDF come from the germline V gene (reference sequence). With 5 bases clipped from V and 8 bases from J, the junction kept 11 bases outside the gene matches. The CDR3 is CATSAQTGGANGYTF. CDR3 in DNA: TGTGCCACCAGCGCTCAGACAGGGGGCGCGAACGGCTACACCTTC.

The chain couples TRBV19 to TRBJ2-1; 7 positions match TRBD1. Germline-derived CDR1 and CDR2 are LNHDA and SQIVND (reference sequence). J gave up 10 bases and V 6 bases, and 9 bases lay outside the gene matches. The CDR3 has 13 amino acids. The CDR3 DNA is TGTGCCAGTAGATCCACAGGGGATCGGGAGCAGTTCTTC. Translation gives CASRSTGDREQFF.

V usage is TRBV29-1 and J usage is TRBJ1-2, with D hard to call. This CDR3 contains 11 residues. The V and J ends lost 8 bases and 0 bases respectively, with 7 bases between them. CDR1 SQVTM and CDR2 ANQGSEA come from the germline V gene. The CDR3 nucleotides are TGCAGCATAACAGCTAACTATGGCTACACCTTC. Its protein is CSITANYGYTF. Full variable domain (rest looked up from reference TRBV29-1 and TRBJ1-2): SAVISQKPSRDICQRGTSLTIQCQVDSQVTMMFWYRQQPGQSLTLIATANQGSEATYESGFVIDKFPISRPNLTFSTLTVSNMSPEDSSIYLCSITANYGYTFGSGTRLTVV.

The chain joins TRBV7-9 to TRBJ1-1; D gene uncertain. Trimming took 5 bases from V and 3 from J, leaving 19 bases between them. Germline CDR1 reads SEHNR; CDR2 reads FQNEAQ (reference sequence). The CDR3 extends over 16 amino acids. DNA of the CDR3: TGTGCCAGCAGCCCCGGACGGATTCCCGGGGACACTGAAGCTTTCTTT. Translated, it gives CASSPGRIPGDTEAFF.

The chain uses TRBV5-1 and TRBJ2-1, with D possibly being TRBD2 (6 bases). V was pared by 0 bases and J by 8 bases, with 15 bases between. Germline loops: CDR1 SGHRS, CDR2 YFSETQ. The CDR3 is made up of 15 amino acids. The CDR3 nucleotides read TGCGCCAGCAGCTTGGTTCCGGGAGCGGACGATGAGCAGTTCTTC. It codes for CASSLVPGADDEQFF.

The table lists this clone with a count of one. V usage is TRBV28 and J usage is TRBJ1-5; weak D call: TRBD1 (5 bases). The CDR3 is made up of 14 amino acids. The germline CDR1 and CDR2 sequences are MDHEN and SYDVKM. V lost 6 bases, J lost 6 bases, and 15 bases lay in between. The CDR3 reads CASSTPGIGQPQHF. The CDR3 DNA sequence: TGTGCCAGCAGCACCCCAGGGATAGGTCAGCCCCAGCATTTT.

This clone was found a few times. This chain joins TRBV10-1 and TRBJ1-1; TRBD1 is a possible D gene (5 bases). The CDR3 sequence is 11 residues long. Germline V CDR1 and CDR2: WNHNN, SYGVQD (reference sequence). V was shortened by 3 bases and J by 7 bases, with 6 bases between the two germline ends. CDR3 DNA: TGCGCCAGCAGTGATAGGGGTGAAGCTTTCTTT. Encoded protein: CASSDRGEAFF.

This clone has more than one count but fewer than ten. The chain has TRBV11-2 and TRBJ1-4; D gene ambiguous. Germline lookup yields CDR1 SGHAT and CDR2 FQNNGV. The CDR3 spans 14 residues. V was shortened by 3 bases and J by 6 bases, with 11 bases between the two germline ends. CDR3 sequence reads: CASSFRPGDEKLFF. As DNA, the CDR3 is TGTGCCAGCAGCTTTCGTCCCGGAGATGAAAAACTGTTTTTT.

J is TRBJ2-7 and V is TRBV30; no clear D. CDR1 is GTSNPN, CDR2 SVGIG, per germline (reference sequence). The V gene lost 1 base and the J gene lost 1 base, with 5 bases spanning the gap. The CDR3 is 12 residues long. Written as DNA, the CDR3 is TGTGCCTGGAGTGACTTATCCTACGAGCAGTACTTC. Translation gives CAWSDLSYEQYF.

This rearrangement joins TRBV9 to TRBJ2-7, with D possibly being TRBD2 (5 bases). CDR3 length: 16 residues. V was trimmed by 0 bases and J by 7 bases, leaving 20 bases between them. Germline V lookup: CDR1 SGDLS, CDR2 YYNGEE. The DNA for the CDR3 is TGTGCCAGCAGCGTAGGAGCCGGGAACGGTGTATGGGAGCAGTACTTC. This codes for CASSVGAGNGVWEQYF. The full variable domain, its missing parts supplied by reference TRBV9 and TRBJ2-7, is DSGVTQTPKHLITATGQRVTLRCSPRSGDLSVYWYQQSLDQGLQFLIQYYNGEERAKGNILERFSAQQFPDLHSELNLSSLELGDSALYFCASSVGAGNGVWEQYFGPGTRLTVT.

V gene TRBV19 combines with J gene TRBJ2-7; 7 positions match TRBD1. V trimming: 5 bases; J trimming: 4 bases; junction bases outside the gene matches: 14. CDR3 length: 16 amino acids. CDR1 LNHDA and CDR2 SQIVND come from the germline V gene (reference sequence). DNA for the CDR3: TGTGCCAGTAGTTACGAGGGGGCGTCTTCCACGTACGAGCAGTACTTC. Amino acid sequence: CASSYEGASSTYEQYF.

About this clone: Other DNA sequences in this sample translate to the same CDR3. J is TRBJ1-2 and V is TRBV6-1; D possibly corresponds to TRBD1 (5 bases). The V end lost 8 bases, the J end lost 4 bases, and 11 bases lay between the germline ends. The V gene's germline CDR1 is MNHNS and CDR2 SASEGT. This CDR3 has 12 amino acids. Here the CDR3 reads CASSGSSYGYTF. CDR3 DNA sequence: TGTGCCAGCTCAGGGTCGTCCTATGGCTACACCTTC.

V and J are TRBV7-9 and TRBJ2-7; D possibly corresponds to TRBD2 (7 bases). Germline CDR1 SEHNR, CDR2 FQNEAQ (reference sequence). V was shortened by 1 base and J by 0 bases, with 13 bases between the two germline ends. The CDR3 loop spans 16 amino acids. In DNA form, the CDR3 reads TGTGCCAGCAGCTTAGATTTGCGGGGGCCCTCCTACGAGCAGTACTTC. This codes for CASSLDLRGPSYEQYF.

The rearrangement uses TRBV7-6 and TRBJ1-5; D is undetermined. CDR1 SGHVS and CDR2 FNYEAQ come from the germline V gene. The CDR3 runs to 15 residues. V was trimmed by 5 bases and J by 4 bases, leaving 15 bases between them. This chain's CDR3 is CASSLQAGPNQPQHF. The CDR3 coding sequence is TGTGCCAGCAGCCTTCAGGCAGGCCCAAATCAGCCCCAGCATTTT.

This clone was picked up one time. This chain connects TRBV19 to TRBJ2-1; 7 bases align to TRBD2. The CDR3 extends over 15 amino acids. The trim removed 6 bases at V and 8 bases at J, leaving 13 bases unmatched. Germline V gives CDR1 LNHDA, CDR2 SQIVND (reference sequence). The CDR3 reads CASRPPGGRIHEQFF. The CDR3 nucleotides read TGTGCCAGTAGACCACCAGGCGGGAGAATTCATGAGCAGTTCTTC.

CDR3 nucleotides: TGTGCCACCAGCATAGGGGCTAGCTCCTACGAGCAGTACTTC. Amino acids: CATSIGASSYEQYF. The chain recombines TRBV15 with TRBJ2-7; the D gene is possibly TRBD1 (5 bases). Per the germline V gene, CDR1 is LNHNV and CDR2 is YYDKDF (reference sequence). V gave up 4 bases and J gave up 0 bases, with 10 bases separating them. The CDR3 contains 14 residues.

The gene calls are TRBV25-1 and TRBJ2-5, with a tentative D call TRBD1 (5 bases). The DNA end lines up better with TRBJ2-7; the J call may be wrong. The CDR3 runs 15 residues. From germline, CDR1 is MGHDK and CDR2 SYGVNS. This CDR3 is CASSDPYRSSYEQYF. CDR3 nucleotide sequence: TGTGCCAGCAGTGATCCATACAGGTCGTCCTACGAGCAGTACTTC.

The DNA of the CDR3 is TGTGCCAGCAGTTTAGGCGGGAGGGCCAAGAATGAGCAGTTCTTC. Translation: CASSLGGRAKNEQFF. This sequence joins TRBV28 and TRBJ2-1; the match to TRBD2 covers 9 bases. The CDR3 is 15 amino acids. Losses at the gene ends were 2 bases for V and 7 bases for J; bases not matched to a gene: 6. The germline V gene has CDR1 MDHEN and CDR2 SYDVKM.

This sequence joins TRBV2 and TRBJ1-1; 7 nucleotides align to TRBD1. This CDR3 contains 15 residues. Per the germline V gene, CDR1 is SNHLY and CDR2 is FYNNEI. Trimming at V came to 6 bases and at J to 0 bases, leaving 7 bases not matched to a gene. For the CDR3, the DNA is TGTGCCAGCAGCGCTGGGACAGTTATGAACACTGAAGCTTTCTTT. As protein: CASSAGTVMNTEAFF.

The rearrangement uses TRBV19 and TRBJ1-1, with unresolved D. The CDR3 runs 15 residues. Deletions cut 4 bases from V and 1 base from J, with 13 bases between. The V gene's germline CDR1 is LNHDA and CDR2 SQIVND (reference sequence). The CDR3 spells CASSSLGVPNTEAFF. For the CDR3, the DNA is TGTGCCAGTAGTAGCCTCGGGGTGCCGAACACTGAAGCTTTCTTT.